A selection of T cell receptor beta chains follows, all from one sample in a study of blood T cell repertoires in COVID-19. The table came from immunoSEQ multiplex PCR; TCRdb's copy has only in-frame clones and leaves some out. Among 110,000 to 150,000 clones listed, 79% were seen once. Sequenced input: peripheral blood. These TCRs come from a middle-aged man with active or convalescent COVID-19. Both conserved end residues are part of each CDR3. A D gene is named only where the DNA matches it firmly. Rows give clone size only sometimes, using once, few, many, or a class for an expanded clone.

v_call	d_call	j_call	clone_size	cdr3_aa	cdr3_nt
TRBV7-2	TRBD1	TRBJ1-5	-	CASSLRGRGQPQHF	TGTGCCAGCAGCCTCAGGGGGCGCGGGCAGCCCCAGCATTTT
TRBV12-3/TRBV12-4	-	TRBJ1-2	-	CATTGVLHYGYTF	TGTGCCACCACGGGGGTCTTGCACTATGGCTACACCTTC
TRBV5-1	TRBD2	TRBJ2-4	-	CASSYRGIGLAGGPAKNIQYF	TGCGCCAGCAGCTACAGGGGGATTGGACTAGCGGGAGGGCCGGCCAAAAACATTCAGTACTTC
TRBV2	-	TRBJ1-4	few	CASSPSWGQEKLFF	TGTGCCAGCAGTCCTTCGTGGGGGCAGGAAAAACTGTTTTTT
TRBV11-2	-	TRBJ2-1	-	CASSLEQINEQFF	TGTGCCAGCAGCTTAGAACAGATTAATGAGCAGTTCTTC
TRBV27	-	TRBJ1-4	-	CASSFRGGNEKLFF	TGTGCCAGCAGTTTTCGGGGGGGGAATGAAAAACTGTTTTTT
TRBV18	-	TRBJ1-2	-	CASSPQVGATLLDGYTF	TGTGCCAGCTCCCCCCAAGTAGGGGCCACTTTATTGGATGGCTACACCTTC
TRBV10-3	TRBD1	TRBJ2-1	-	CAISPTGADYNEQFF	TGTGCCATCAGCCCGACAGGGGCTGACTACAATGAGCAGTTCTTC
TRBV5-4	-	TRBJ2-7	many	CASSFGAKYEQYF	TGTGCCAGCAGCTTTGGAGCTAAATACGAGCAGTACTTC
TRBV5-6	TRBD1	TRBJ2-5	-	CASSPDRGRYSQETQYF	TGTGCCAGCAGCCCGGACAGGGGGCGATATAGCCAAGAGACCCAGTACTTC
TRBV4-1	TRBD1	TRBJ1-1	-	CASSQPGTGAEAFF	TGCGCCAGCAGCCAACCCGGGACAGGGGCTGAAGCTTTCTTT
TRBV2	-	TRBJ2-5	-	CASSEGAVGTQYF	TGTGCCAGCAGTGAAGGGGCAGTTGGGACCCAGTACTTC
TRBV6-1	TRBD2	TRBJ2-2	-	CASSEYWLAGGLGTGELFF	TGTGCCAGCAGTGAATATTGGCTAGCGGGAGGTCTGGGCACCGGGGAGCTGTTTTTT
TRBV27	-	TRBJ1-4	-	CASRGTRGLELFF	TGTGCCAGCAGGGGCACACGGGGTTTGGAACTGTTTTTT
TRBV29-1	TRBD1	TRBJ2-7	-	CSARTGKDREQYF	TGCAGCGCCAGGACAGGGAAGGACAGGGAGCAGTACTTC
TRBV6-5	TRBD2	TRBJ2-5	-	CASSPGLAGETQYF	TGTGCCAGCAGTCCAGGACTAGCGGGAGAGACCCAGTACTTC
TRBV6-5	-	TRBJ2-7	-	CASSLYRVHEQYF	TGTGCCAGCAGTCTTTACAGGGTCCACGAGCAGTACTTC
TRBV5-5	TRBD1	TRBJ1-5	-	CASSPGLSRDRGGQPQHF	TGTGCCAGCAGCCCGGGGTTGTCCCGGGACAGGGGGGGACAGCCCCAGCATTTT
TRBV19	-	TRBJ2-5	-	CASSPRFGETQYF	TGTGCCAGTAGTCCGAGATTCGGGGAGACCCAGTACTTC
TRBV10-3	-	TRBJ1-3	-	CAISTRTAGNTIYF	TGTGCCATCAGCACCCGGACAGCTGGAAACACCATATATTTT
TRBV25-1	-	TRBJ1-2	-	CASSEGQRGGYTF	TGTGCCAGCAGTGAAGGACAGAGAGGAGGCTACACCTTC
TRBV5-1	TRBD1	TRBJ2-7	-	CASTGTGASTYEQYF	TGCGCCAGCACCGGGACAGGCGCTTCAACCTACGAGCAGTACTTC
TRBV27	TRBD1	TRBJ1-4	-	CASSSRGQGATNEKLFF	TGTGCCAGCAGTTCGAGGGGACAGGGAGCAACTAATGAAAAACTGTTTTTT
TRBV15	-	TRBJ2-7	many	CATSGAFGSYEQYF	TGTGCCACCAGCGGGGCTTTTGGCTCCTACGAGCAGTACTTC
TRBV7-3	TRBD2	TRBJ2-1	-	CASSLNPGGSGNEQFF	TGTGCCAGCAGCTTAAATCCGGGGGGGAGTGGCAATGAGCAGTTCTTC
TRBV7-3	-	TRBJ2-1	-	CASSPRTARNNEQFF	TGTGCCAGCAGCCCAAGGACAGCGAGAAACAATGAGCAGTTCTTC
TRBV6-5	-	TRBJ2-5	-	CASSHPGSQETQYF	TGTGCCAGCAGTCATCCCGGGTCGCAAGAGACCCAGTACTTC
TRBV3-1/TRBV3-2	-	TRBJ2-3	-	CASSYTEDTQYF	TGTGCCAGCAGCTATACCGAGGATACGCAGTATTTT
TRBV9	TRBD2	TRBJ2-1	-	CASSVLAGVVNEQFF	TGTGCCAGCAGCGTACTAGCGGGAGTGGTCAATGAGCAGTTCTTC
TRBV2	TRBD1	TRBJ1-6	few	CASRGTGLNSPLHF	TGTGCCAGCAGGGGGACAGGTCTTAATTCACCCCTCCACTTT
TRBV4-1	-	TRBJ2-5	-	CASSRGIRETQYF	TGCGCCAGCAGCCGGGGCATTCGAGAGACCCAGTACTTC
TRBV7-9	TRBD1	TRBJ1-4	-	CASSPGTGGSEKLFF	TGTGCCAGCAGCCCAGGGACAGGGGGCAGTGAAAAACTGTTTTTT
TRBV11-2	-	TRBJ2-1	once	CASSLEDSFEQFF	TGTGCCAGCAGCTTAGAGGACTCCTTTGAGCAGTTCTTC
TRBV9	-	TRBJ2-1	-	CASSAESQALRDNEQFF	TGTGCCAGCAGCGCAGAGTCACAGGCCCTGAGAGACAATGAGCAGTTCTTC
TRBV28	TRBD1	TRBJ1-2	-	CASSPGQRFYGYTF	TGTGCCAGCAGTCCGGGACAGCGATTCTATGGCTACACCTTC
TRBV7-9	TRBD1	TRBJ2-2	many	CASSLTGEAGELFF	TGTGCCAGCAGCTTGACAGGGGAGGCCGGGGAGCTGTTTTTT
TRBV3-1/TRBV3-2	-	TRBJ1-6	few	CASSQVSESPLHF	TGTGCCAGCAGCCAAGTAAGCGAATCACCCCTCCACTTT